The 5 T cell receptor beta chains listed next were all sequenced from one sample in a study of shared clonotypes between healthy human individuals. Measured with immunoSEQ multiplex PCR; TCRdb has only the in-frame clones, and not every one. This repertoire shows 2 million to 2.5 million clones, approximately 96% found once; its top ten account for around 0.13%. The specimen sequenced was naive CD4+ T cells sorted from blood. Stated subset: CD45RA+ positively selected. All receptors come from a man aged 18 to 29 in good health.

The chain recombines TRBV10-3 with TRBJ2-3; D not certain. Trimming shortened V by 10 bases and J by 2 bases, and 13 bases separated the two germline ends. Germline values: CDR1 ENHRY, CDR2 SYGVKD. This CDR3 contains 13 residues. CDR3 loop: CATRTVITDTQYF. The CDR3 nucleotides read TGTGCCACCAGGACGGTGATCACAGATACGCAGTATTTT.

CDR3 DNA sequence: TGTGCCAGCAGCGTAACAGGACAGGGTATCTACGAGCAGTACTTC. Encoded protein: CASSVTGQGIYEQYF. The chain has TRBV5-4 and TRBJ2-7; TRBD1 aligns across 8 bases. The CDR3 extends over 15 amino acids. CDR1 and CDR2 (germline): SGHNT, YYREEE (reference sequence). J gave up 3 bases and V 4 bases, and 9 bases lay outside the gene matches.

The sample holds a few counts of this clone. Other DNA sequences within the sample encode an identical CDR3. The chain carries TRBV6-1 and TRBJ2-1; no clear D gene. The CDR3 covers 11 residues. Germline CDR1 is MNHNS and CDR2 is SASEGT. Between the trimmed V and J ends, which lost 5 bases and 4 bases, there was a span of 3 bases. The CDR3 nucleotides are TGTGCCAGCAGTCAGTACAATGAGCAGTTCTTC. It encodes CASSQYNEQFF.

The DNA of the CDR3 is TGTGCCAGCAGCTTCAGGTTAGGGGAAAAACTGTTTTTT. Its protein product is CASSFRLGEKLFF. The chain uses TRBV7-8 and TRBJ1-4, with D hard to call. Germline CDR1 is SGHVS and CDR2 is FQNEAQ. Between the trimmed V and J ends, which lost 3 bases and 8 bases, there was a span of 10 bases. This CDR3 region has 13 residues.

The V and J genes are TRBV6-5 and TRBJ2-2, with a tentative D call TRBD1 (6 bases). Deletions cut 5 bases from V and 6 bases from J, with 16 bases between. From germline, CDR1 is MNHEY and CDR2 SVGAGI. The length of the CDR3 is 15 residues. CDR3 nucleotides: TGTGCCAGCAGTATCGGACAGCTGTCCCCCGGGGAGCTGTTTTTT. This gives the protein CASSIGQLSPGELFF.